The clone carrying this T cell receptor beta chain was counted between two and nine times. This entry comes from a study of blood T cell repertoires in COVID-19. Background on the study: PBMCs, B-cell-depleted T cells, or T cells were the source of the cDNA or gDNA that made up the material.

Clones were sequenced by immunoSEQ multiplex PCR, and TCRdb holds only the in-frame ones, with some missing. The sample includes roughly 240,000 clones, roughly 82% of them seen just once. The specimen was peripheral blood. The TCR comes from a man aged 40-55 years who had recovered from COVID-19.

The CDR3 DNA follows: TGTGCCTCAAAGCAGGGGGCGGGTCAGCCCCAGCATTTT. Translating gives CASKQGAGQPQHF. This chain links TRBV6-6 with TRBJ1-5, with TRBD1 identical over 8 bases. The germline V gene encodes CDR1 MNHNY and CDR2 SVGAGI (reference sequence). The V and J ends lost 11 bases and 6 bases, in that order; junction bases with no gene match: 9. This CDR3 is 13 amino acids long.